The clone carrying this TCR beta chain has only one observation. What it binds is not known. These data originate in a study of a mutant IDH1 vaccine in newly diagnosed glioma. Time point here: week 35, safety follow-up. It was 300 ug of mutant IDH1 20-mer peptide that made up each vaccine dose, given with topical imiquimod. Per germline, CDR1 LGHNA and CDR2 YSLEER. Trimming removed 3 bases from V and 5 bases from J, with 7 bases in between. The CDR3 extends over 13 amino acids. Assay used: immunoSEQ multiplex PCR; TCRdb lists only in-frame clones, some missing. The sample holds 45,000 to 55,000 clones, over 60% seen once.

The clonotype was recovered from a man aged 40-50 years with glioma. J is TRBJ2-2 and V is TRBV4-3; D is undetermined. The source was PBMCs, collected from a glioma patient whose treatment included an IDH1 peptide vaccine. The CDR3 loop reads CASSHPWTGELFF. CDR3 sequence (DNA): TGCGCCAGCAGCCACCCTTGGACCGGGGAGCTGTTTTTT.